Each of the 28 T cell receptor beta chains below was sequenced from the same sample in a study of T-cell reconstitution after alpha-beta-depleted transplantation in children. Unique molecular identifiers were used to barcode this TCRbeta library. TCRdb reanalysed the PCR reads using MiXCR and keeps one entry per CDR3 protein. The sample has over 200,000 distinct CDR3 sequences, around 9.6% seen once. The input for sequencing was PBMCs from the stem cell graft donor, taken from the stem cell graft. These receptors all stem from a human donor who donated a stem cell graft to a child with acute lymphoblastic leukemia.

In DNA, the CDR3 is TGTGCCAGCAGCCAAGAAGTAACTGGTTTACAGTACTTC. The encoded protein is CASSQEVTGLQYF. V gene TRBV14 combines with J gene TRBJ2-4; D gene uncertain. Germline assignment: CDR1 SGHDN and CDR2 FVKESK. The length of the CDR3 is 13 residues. Trimming cost V 0 bases and J 13 bases, with 13 bases left between them.

This clonotype was seen only a few times. V is TRBV19 and J is TRBJ2-7, with D unresolved. Germline CDR1 LNHDA, CDR2 SQIVND (reference sequence). This CDR3 is 12 amino acids long. Trimming removed 5 bases at V and 6 bases at J, with 11 bases between. DNA for the CDR3: TGTGCCAGTAGTCTCCTCGCTGGCGAGCAGTACTTC. As protein: CASSLLAGEQYF.

Points on this clonotype: This may come from a read error, since a much larger clone is one base off. The chain uses TRBV3-1 and TRBJ2-1, with 11 bases that match TRBD2. The germline V gene has CDR1 LGHDT and CDR2 YNNKEL (reference sequence). The CDR3 runs to 15 residues. CDR3 DNA: TGTGCCAGCACCCAAGATCGGCTAGCGGGGGGTGAGCAGTTCTTC. This sequence encodes CASTQDRLAGGEQFF.

This sequence joins TRBV2 and TRBJ2-6; no reliable D call. CDR1 is SNHLY, CDR2 FYNNEI, per germline. Trimming took 6 bases from V and 0 from J, leaving 9 bases between them. CDR3 length equals 15 residues. The CDR3 bases are TGTGCCAGCAGCGGCAGACACTCTGGGGCCAACGTCCTGACTTTC. Its translation is CASSGRHSGANVLTF.

This clonotype was counted between two and nine times. The rearrangement links TRBV19 to TRBJ1-1; the D gene is possibly TRBD1 (6 bases). This CDR3 spans 14 amino acids. CDR1 is LNHDA and CDR2 is SQIVND in the germline V gene (reference sequence). Trimming took off 9 bases at V and 5 bases at J, with 19 bases between the two ends. The CDR3, as DNA: TGTGCCAGCCAAGGGTCCAGGGGAGGAACTGAAGCTTTCTTT. It yields the protein CASQGSRGGTEAFF. Complete variable domain (other parts from reference TRBV19 and TRBJ1-1): DGGITQSPKYLFRKEGQNVTLSCEQNLNHDAMYWYRQDPGQGLRLIYYSQIVNDFQKGDIAEGYSVSREKKESFPLTVTSAQKNPTAFYLCASQGSRGGTEAFFGQGTRLTVV.

This chain connects TRBV25-1 to TRBJ2-5; D gene unclear. Trimming pared 7 bases from V and 5 bases from J, leaving 11 bases between. The CDR3 spans 12 residues. Germline V gene sequence: CDR1 MGHDK, CDR2 SYGVNS. The CDR3 bases are TGTGCCAGCAACTTTGGTGGGGAGACCCAGTACTTC. This encodes CASNFGGETQYF.

This chain joins TRBV19 and TRBJ1-5; TRBD1 matches at 7 bases. Germline V gene sequence: CDR1 LNHDA, CDR2 SQIVND (reference sequence). CDR3 size: 13 residues. V dropped 5 bases and J dropped 5; count of bases not matched to a gene: 3. This CDR3 reads CASSHQGDQPQHF. Written as DNA, the CDR3 is TGTGCCAGTAGTCATCAGGGGGATCAGCCCCAGCATTTT.

The chain links TRBV18 to TRBJ1-1, with unresolved D. The CDR3 consists of 13 residues. V lost 5 bases to trimming and J lost 3 bases, with 10 bases between them. Germline V CDR1 and CDR2: KGHSH, LQKENI. DNA of the CDR3: TGTGCCAGCTCATGGGAGTTGGACACTGAAGCTTTCTTT. Translated, it gives CASSWELDTEAFF.

This clonotype was recorded many times. The chain recombines TRBV5-1 with TRBJ2-2; D may be TRBD2 (6 bases). The CDR3 has 15 amino acids. Trimming removed 1 base from V and 4 bases from J, with 11 bases in between. Germline loops: CDR1 SGHRS, CDR2 YFSETQ. CDR3 region: CASSLLGGRTGELFF. In DNA, the CDR3 is TGCGCCAGCAGCTTGTTGGGGGGTCGCACCGGGGAGCTGTTTTTT.

This rearrangement joins TRBV5-1 to TRBJ2-7; TRBD2 matches at 7 bases. Looked up from germline, CDR1 is SGHRS and CDR2 is YFSETQ. This CDR3 region has 15 residues. V dropped 3 bases and J dropped 0; count of bases not matched to a gene: 6. CDR3 DNA sequence: TGCGCCAGCAGCTGGGGGGGGGGATACTCCTACGAGCAGTACTTC. Its translation: CASSWGGGYSYEQYF.

The table lists this clonotype with a few counts. The chain couples TRBV7-2 to TRBJ2-1; TRBD2 aligns across 7 bases. J gave up 5 bases and V 4 bases, and 14 bases lay outside the gene matches. CDR1 is SGHTA and CDR2 is FQGNSA in the germline V gene. The CDR3 extends over 17 amino acids. The CDR3 loop reads CASSSRNRGRENNEQFF. The CDR3 DNA reads TGTGCCAGCAGCTCACGAAACCGAGGGAGGGAAAACAATGAGCAGTTCTTC.

The genes are TRBV29-1 and TRBJ2-1; the D is unclear. The CDR3 is 15 amino acids. V shed 4 bases and J shed 0 bases, with 13 bases lying between them. Germline-derived CDR1 and CDR2 are SQVTM and ANQGSEA. CDR3 loop: CSVGKGLSSYNEQFF. DNA for the CDR3: TGCAGCGTTGGTAAGGGCTTAAGCTCCTACAATGAGCAGTTCTTC.

This clonotype was detected only a few times. The V call is TRBV29-1, the J call TRBJ2-3; 11 bases agree with TRBD2. The CDR3 runs to 18 residues. With 3 bases clipped from V and 5 bases from J, the junction kept 16 bases outside the gene matches. The germline CDR1 and CDR2 sequences are SQVTM and ANQGSEA. The CDR3 DNA follows: TGCAGCGTTGATGTGGTGAAGGGGATAGCGGGGGGGGGAGATACGCAGTATTTT. It is translated as CSVDVVKGIAGGGDTQYF.

This chain uses TRBV19 with TRBJ2-4; TRBD1 might be the D (5 bases). Germline CDR1 is LNHDA and CDR2 is SQIVND (reference sequence). V was pared by 5 bases and J by 5 bases, with 19 bases between. This CDR3 is 16 amino acids long. Here the CDR3 reads CASSAIRVLLENIQYF. CDR3 nucleotide sequence: TGTGCCAGTAGTGCAATCAGGGTCTTGTTGGAAAACATTCAGTACTTC.

This clonotype was counted ten times or more. The chain employs TRBV20-1 and TRBJ1-1; D ambiguous. Trimming stripped 4 bases from V and 0 bases from J, with 9 bases between. The CDR3 length is 13 residues. Germline V gene data show CDR1 as DFQATT and CDR2 as SNEGSKA (reference sequence). CDR3 coding DNA: TGCAGTGCTACAGTATCCATGAACACTGAAGCTTTCTTT. Its translation: CSATVSMNTEAFF.

Ten or more counts support this clonotype. The chain carries TRBV2 and TRBJ1-4; D uncertain. V was shortened by 0 bases and J by 7 bases, with 9 bases between the two germline ends. The CDR3 totals 14 residues. CDR1 and CDR2 (germline): SNHLY, FYNNEI. The CDR3 here is CASSEANSLEKLFF. Written as DNA, the CDR3 is TGTGCCAGCAGTGAAGCGAACAGCCTTGAAAAACTGTTTTTT.

The chain employs TRBV6-5 and TRBJ1-6; unclear D gene. The CDR3 sequence is 16 residues long. The V end was cut by 0 bases, the J end by 3 bases, with 9 bases between. Germline V gene sequence: CDR1 MNHEY, CDR2 SVGAGI. The DNA for the CDR3 is TGTGCCAGCAGTTACTCGGGTCAGATCTATAATTCACCCCTCCACTTT. This encodes CASSYSGQIYNSPLHF.

This clonotype was detected many times. The chain joins TRBV24-1 to TRBJ1-5, with TRBD1 as a possible D gene (5 bases). There are 15 residues in the CDR3. V gave up 0 bases and J gave up 3 bases, with 8 bases separating them. Germline V lookup: CDR1 KGHDR, CDR2 SFDVKD. This CDR3 reads CATSDLQGVNQPQHF. Here the CDR3 DNA reads TGTGCCACCAGTGATTTGCAAGGGGTCAATCAGCCCCAGCATTTT.

The table lists this clonotype with a few counts. This sequence joins TRBV7-2 and TRBJ2-4; possibly TRBD2 for D (5 bases). The CDR3 length is 17 residues. The germline V gene encodes CDR1 SGHTA and CDR2 FQGNSA. The V and J ends lost 5 bases and 1 base respectively, with 18 bases between them. CDR3: CASSPATTGWAKNIQYF. CDR3 nucleotide sequence: TGTGCCAGCAGCCCTGCGACGACGGGGTGGGCCAAAAACATTCAGTACTTC.

This clonotype turned up a few times. The chain uses TRBV29-1 and TRBJ1-2; D unclear. V lost 2 bases and J lost 5, with 18 bases in between. The CDR3 has 15 residues. Germline V CDR1 and CDR2: SQVTM, ANQGSEA. CDR3 DNA sequence: TGCAGCGTTGAACCGCGGTCCGGGAGGGATTATGGCTACACCTTC. As protein: CSVEPRSGRDYGYTF.

This clonotype appeared many times. The gene calls are TRBV5-4 and TRBJ1-6; unclear D gene. CDR1 is SGHNT and CDR2 is YYREEE in the germline V gene (reference sequence). This CDR3 has 15 residues. Trimming cost V 0 bases and J 8 bases, with 12 bases left between them. The CDR3 region is CASSLGSPSDSPLHF. CDR3 sequence (DNA): TGTGCCAGCAGCTTGGGCAGTCCTAGTGATTCACCCCTCCACTTT. The entire variable domain, with the rest obtained from reference TRBV5-4 and TRBJ1-6, is as follows: ETGVTQSPTHLIKTRGQQVTLRCSSQSGHNTVSWYQQALGQGPQFIFQYYREEENGRGNFPPRFSGLQFPNYSSELNVNALELDDSALYLCASSLGSPSDSPLHFGNGTRLTVT.

Here the CDR3 reads CASSQRQGSGEAFF. The CDR3 DNA is TGTGCCAGCAGCCAGAGACAGGGGAGCGGTGAAGCTTTCTTT. The rearrangement uses TRBV3-1 and TRBJ1-1; the match to TRBD1 covers 8 bases. Germline trimming cut 3 bases from V and 7 bases from J; bases unmatched to any gene: 7. The CDR3 covers 14 residues. Germline CDR1 and CDR2: LGHDT and YNNKEL (reference sequence).

This clonotype was detected many times. The gene calls are TRBV24-1 and TRBJ2-3, with D hard to call. Germline CDR1 is KGHDR and CDR2 is SFDVKD. The CDR3 totals 13 residues. Trimming shortened V by 1 base and J by 2 bases, and 3 bases separated the two germline ends. Here the CDR3 reads CATSDLVTDTQYF. The DNA for the CDR3 is TGTGCCACCAGTGATTTAGTCACAGATACGCAGTATTTT.

This rearrangement joins TRBV7-2 to TRBJ2-1; D call uncertain. Germline CDR1 SGHTA, CDR2 FQGNSA. Trimming left V 7 bases short and J 4 bases short, with 17 bases between. The CDR3 runs to 15 residues. The CDR3 spells CASIATAAQYNEQFF. The CDR3 region has the DNA TGTGCCAGCATCGCTACGGCGGCGCAATACAATGAGCAGTTCTTC.

With regard to this clonotype: The junction and the germline gene differ at one end; a read error may be behind it. The V call is TRBV7-2, the J call TRBJ2-7, with TRBD2 matching over 13 bases. The CDR3 has 16 residues. CDR1 is SGHTA and CDR2 is FQGNSA in the germline V gene. The CDR3 DNA is TGTGTCAGCAGCCCCGGACTAGCGGGGGCCTCCTACGAGCAGTACTTC. Translated, it gives CVSSPGLAGASYEQYF.

The sample holds many counts of this clonotype. The chain has TRBV20-1 and TRBJ2-7; perhaps TRBD1 as D (5 bases). V shed 3 bases and J shed 1 base, with 13 bases lying between them. The CDR3 has 14 residues. Germline V gene sequence: CDR1 DFQATT, CDR2 SNEGSKA (reference sequence). CDR3 sequence reads: CSARSRTRSYEQYF. The CDR3, as DNA: TGCAGTGCTAGGAGTCGGACAAGATCCTACGAGCAGTACTTC.

This clonotype was seen only a few times. This chain joins TRBV20-1 and TRBJ1-3; D ambiguous. Germline CDR1 and CDR2: DFQATT and SNEGSKA (reference sequence). The CDR3 totals 14 residues. The ends were cut back, 5 bases at V and 1 base at J, with 12 bases in the middle. CDR3 DNA sequence: TGCAGTGCTTCACTCGGTGGGTCTGGAAACACCATATATTTT. It encodes CSASLGGSGNTIYF.

The rearrangement uses TRBV29-1 and TRBJ1-4, with 9 bases fitting TRBD1. The V gene end was trimmed by 6 bases and the J gene end by 8 bases; junction bases not matched to a gene: 7. The CDR3 consists of 13 residues. The V gene's germline CDR1 is SQVTM and CDR2 ANQGSEA. CDR3 protein: CSVSGQGDEKLFF. The CDR3 DNA follows: TGCAGCGTCTCGGGACAGGGCGACGAAAAACTGTTTTTT.